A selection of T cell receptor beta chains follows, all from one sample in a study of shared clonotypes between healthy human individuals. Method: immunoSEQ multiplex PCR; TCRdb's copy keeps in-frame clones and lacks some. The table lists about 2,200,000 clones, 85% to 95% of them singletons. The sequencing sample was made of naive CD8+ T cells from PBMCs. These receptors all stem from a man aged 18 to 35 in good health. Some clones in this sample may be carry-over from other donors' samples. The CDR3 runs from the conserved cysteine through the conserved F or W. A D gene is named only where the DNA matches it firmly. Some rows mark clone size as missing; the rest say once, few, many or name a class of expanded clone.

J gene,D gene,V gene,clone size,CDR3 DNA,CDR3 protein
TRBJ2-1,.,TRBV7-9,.,TGTGCCAGCAGCCCTGACGGGCCTTTGGATGAGCAGTTCTTC,CASSPDGPLDEQFF
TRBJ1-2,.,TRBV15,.,TGTGCCACCAGCACCACCGCTACTACTTATGGCTACACCTTC,CATSTTATTYGYTF
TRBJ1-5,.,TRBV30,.,TGTGCCTGGAGTGATGGGGGGAATCAGCCCCAGCATTTT,CAWSDGGNQPQHF
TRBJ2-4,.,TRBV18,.,TGTGCCAGCTCACCGGCAGGGTCCAAAAACATTCAGTACTTC,CASSPAGSKNIQYF
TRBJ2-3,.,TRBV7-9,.,TGTGCCAGCAGTCCTCCGGGTGGGGCACATTTGACAGATACGCAGTATTTT,CASSPPGGAHLTDTQYF
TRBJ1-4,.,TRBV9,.,TGTGCCAGCAGCGAGGGAAACTCTGAAAAACTGTTTTTT,CASSEGNSEKLFF
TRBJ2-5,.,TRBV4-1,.,TGCGCCAGCAGTGTAGACTTAAGAGAGACCCAGTACTTC,CASSVDLRETQYF
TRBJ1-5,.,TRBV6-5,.,TGTGCCAGCAGTTACTCGAGAGGGGTGGGGCCCCAGCATTTT,CASSYSRGVGPQHF
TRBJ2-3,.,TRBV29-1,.,TGCAGCGCCCAGAGGGCCACAGGGCAAACAGATACGCAGTATTTT,CSAQRATGQTDTQYF
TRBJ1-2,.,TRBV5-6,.,TGTGCCAGCAGCTCGGGGACTACTAACTATGGCTACACCTTC,CASSSGTTNYGYTF
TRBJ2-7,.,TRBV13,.,TGTGCCAGCAGCTTAGGCGGGGACGAGCAGTACTTC,CASSLGGDEQYF
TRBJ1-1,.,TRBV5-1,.,TGCGCCAGCAGCTTTGAGGGACGGTCGACTGAAGCTTTCTTT,CASSFEGRSTEAFF
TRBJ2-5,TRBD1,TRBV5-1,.,TGCGCCAGCAGATTCGACAGGGGGCTACGGGAGACCCAGTACTTC,CASRFDRGLRETQYF
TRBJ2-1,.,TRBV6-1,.,TGTGCCAGCAGTGAACGACTAGGTAGAGTCTACAATGAGCAGTTCTTC,CASSERLGRVYNEQFF
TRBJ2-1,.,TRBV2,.,TGTGCCAGCAGGGGTCCCCTCAATGAGCAGTTCTTC,CASRGPLNEQFF
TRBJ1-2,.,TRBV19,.,TGTGCCAGTAGTCTGACAGAGGACTATGGCTACACCTTC,CASSLTEDYGYTF
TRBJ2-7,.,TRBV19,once,TGTGCCAGTAGCCTGGGGGGCTACGAGCAGTACTTC,CASSLGGYEQYF
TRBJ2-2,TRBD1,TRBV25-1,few,TGTGCCAGCAGTCCTACAGGGGCCCTGAACACCGGGGAGCTGTTTTTT,CASSPTGALNTGELFF
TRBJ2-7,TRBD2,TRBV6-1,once,TGTGCCAGCAGTGACGCGGGGGAGTGGGCGAACGAGCAGTACTTC,CASSDAGEWANEQYF
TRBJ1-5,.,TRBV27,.,TGTGCCAGCAGTCAAGGGCGCAATCAGCCCCAGCATTTT,CASSQGRNQPQHF